This TCR beta chain was found in a study of immune evolution from preneoplasia to lung adenocarcinoma. Regarding the study as a whole: Normal lung had highest clonality; later lesions appeared denser, more diverse.

On this clone itself: The target antigen is unknown.

TCRdb keeps only in-frame clones here, not all; method: immunoSEQ multiplex PCR. The sample has just under 2,500 clones, almost 85% seen once. Two lung cancer pathologists independently confirmed each histologic diagnosis. The V gene lost 0 bases and the J gene lost 5 bases, with 12 bases spanning the gap. This CDR3 spans 15 amino acids. The V gene's germline CDR1 is SNHLY and CDR2 FYNNEI. This chain connects TRBV2 to TRBJ2-3; D may be TRBD2 (6 bases). This sequence was found in a person between 45 and 65 years old with lung adenocarcinoma. Sequences were obtained from FFPE normal lung tissue adjacent to the tumor. CDR3 in amino acids: CASSEAERRGDTQYF. For the CDR3, the DNA is TGTGCCAGCAGTGAAGCAGAGCGGAGGGGAGATACGCAGTATTTT.